Below, 5 T cell receptor beta chains from the same sample are listed, as sequenced in a study of shared clonotypes between healthy human individuals (dated by TCRdb to 2018 to 2020). Library prep was done by the immunoSEQ multiplex PCR assay. The table was pulled from immuneACCESS by TCRdb, which kept in-frame rearrangements only. Such tables lose some clones; where checked, under half of the loss comes from unresolved V genes, and the rest has no known cause. The sample table shows over a million clones, and approximately 97% are seen once. The ten biggest clones cover roughly 1.1% of the sample. The sequenced sample was naive CD4+ T cells sorted from blood. This sample's cell subset or site label indicates: CD45RA+ positively selected. All receptors derive from a man aged 30 to 39 in good health.

This chain links TRBV5-1 with TRBJ2-3; D is ambiguous. The CDR3 is 18 amino acids. The V end lost 2 bases, the J end lost 2 bases, and 21 bases lay between the germline ends. Germline V gene lookup returns CDR1 SGHRS and CDR2 YFSETQ. CDR3 amino acids: CASSFQRTAELHTDTQYF. Written as DNA, the CDR3 is TGCGCCAGCAGCTTCCAGCGAACGGCGGAGCTTCACACAGATACGCAGTATTTT.

V gene TRBV6-5 combines with J gene TRBJ1-1; D is uncertain. Germline V lookup: CDR1 MNHEY, CDR2 SVGAGI. V lost 6 bases and J 6 bases, leaving 20 bases between the germline ends. The CDR3 spans 15 residues. CDR3 sequence reads: CASSLRTLALSEAFF. In nucleotides, the CDR3 is TGTGCCAGCAGCCTTCGGACCTTGGCTCTCTCTGAAGCTTTCTTT.

The chain recombines TRBV10-1 with TRBJ2-1; TRBD2 matches at 13 bases. The CDR3 sequence is 14 residues long. Looked up from germline, CDR1 is WNHNN and CDR2 is SYGVQD (reference sequence). V shed 8 bases, J shed 9 bases, and the junction held 7 bases outside the gene matches. This CDR3 is CASGGLAGVAEQFF. The CDR3 DNA is TGCGCCAGCGGAGGACTAGCGGGAGTGGCTGAGCAGTTCTTC.

On this clone: This specimen includes other DNA sequences encoding the same CDR3. The gene calls are TRBV29-1 and TRBJ2-5; 8 bases are a match to TRBD1. From germline, CDR1 is SQVTM and CDR2 ANQGSEA. V lost 6 bases, J lost 2 bases, and 2 bases stayed unmatched. The CDR3 totals 12 residues. Here the CDR3 DNA reads TGCAGCGTGAACAGGGGGCAAGAGACCCAGTACTTC. Its protein is CSVNRGQETQYF.

The genes are TRBV2 and TRBJ1-5; maybe TRBD1 (5 bases). This CDR3 is 13 amino acids long. The germline V and J ends were trimmed by 6 bases and 7 bases, with 13 bases remaining between them. Germline values: CDR1 SNHLY, CDR2 FYNNEI. The CDR3 DNA is TGTGCCAGCAGCCCCAGGGAGGGACAGCCCCAGCATTTT. The encoded protein is CASSPREGQPQHF.